Shown below are 13 T cell receptor beta chains from a single sample sequenced in a study of T cell repertoires in cytomegalovirus infection. TCRdb re-analysed the reads in MiXCR, keeping a single row per CDR3 protein. This sample has around 900,000 distinct CDR3 sequences, with around 31% found just once. Their antigen targets remain unknown. Sequencing used cultured CD8+ T cells from PBMCs, obtained from culture after CMV antigen stimulation. The receptors come from a human donor in good health (CMV status not recorded). Some clones in this sample may be carry-over from other donors' samples.

The CDR3 bases are TGTGCCAGCAGCCCCTTCGTGGCAAGGGACAGAAATCAGCCCCAGCATTTT. This encodes CASSPFVARDRNQPQHF. V usage is TRBV7-6 and J usage is TRBJ1-5; 7 nucleotides line up with TRBD1. Trimming at V came to 5 bases and at J to 4 bases, leaving 14 bases not matched to a gene. The CDR3 sequence is 17 residues long. From germline, CDR1 is SGHVS and CDR2 FNYEAQ.

This chain joins TRBV27 and TRBJ1-6; 7 positions match TRBD1. Germline V CDR1 and CDR2: MNHEY, SMNVEV (reference sequence). The CDR3 is 15 residues long. Trimming removed 3 bases from V and 7 bases from J; junction bases left unmatched: 6. The CDR3 loop reads CASSFLWDRNSPLHF. The CDR3 DNA is TGTGCCAGCAGTTTCCTATGGGACAGAAATTCACCCCTCCACTTT.

This clonotype was picked up a small number of times. The V and J genes are TRBV6-5 and TRBJ2-1; possibly TRBD1 for D (5 bases). V gave up 5 bases and J gave up 5 bases, with 16 bases separating them. The germline gives CDR1 MNHEY, CDR2 SVGAGI. The CDR3 consists of 15 residues. The CDR3 DNA sequence: TGTGCCAGCAGTCCCCGTAACAGGTTTAACAATGAGCAGTTCTTC. It codes for CASSPRNRFNNEQFF.

This chain connects TRBV6-1 to TRBJ1-5; 9 bases agree with TRBD1. CDR3 length: 16 residues. With V trimmed by 7 bases and J by 1 base, 8 bases remained unmatched. Germline V gene data show CDR1 as MNHNS and CDR2 as SASEGT. CDR3 loop: CASTYPGQGSNQPQHF. The CDR3, as DNA: TGTGCCAGCACCTATCCGGGACAGGGAAGCAATCAGCCCCAGCATTTT.

The chain carries TRBV6-1 and TRBJ2-3; D is possibly TRBD1 (5 bases). The CDR3 consists of 16 residues. V was clipped by 3 bases and J by 1 base, with 14 bases between them. CDR1 and CDR2 from the germline V gene are MNHNS and SASEGT. This chain's CDR3 is CASSDDSRFGTDTQYF. The CDR3 DNA is TGTGCCAGCAGTGACGACAGCCGATTCGGCACAGATACGCAGTATTTT.

The rearrangement joins TRBV12-3 or TRBV12-4 to TRBJ2-5, with D uncertain. Trimming cost V 5 bases and J 3 bases, with 10 bases left between them. This CDR3 is 13 amino acids long. The CDR3 loop reads CASSPPRKETQYF. The CDR3 bases are TGTGCCAGCAGTCCCCCTCGGAAAGAGACCCAGTACTTC.

The genes are TRBV2 and TRBJ2-2; unclear D gene. V was pared by 3 bases and J by 1 base, with 9 bases between. CDR1 is SNHLY and CDR2 is FYNNEI in the germline V gene. The CDR3 runs to 15 residues. The CDR3 DNA follows: TGTGCCAGCAGTGATATCTGGGAGAACACCGGGGAGCTGTTTTTT. It specifies CASSDIWENTGELFF.

This clonotype was counted many times. This chain connects TRBV7-6 to TRBJ2-1; TRBD2 might be the D (5 bases). The CDR3 consists of 16 residues. Trimming shortened V by 2 bases and J by 5 bases, and 16 bases separated the two germline ends. Germline CDR1 SGHVS, CDR2 FNYEAQ. The CDR3 DNA reads TGTGCCAGCAGCTTAATACCCACGGTCGGGGACAATGAGCAGTTCTTC. Amino acid sequence: CASSLIPTVGDNEQFF.

On this clonotype itself: The germline gene is not matched at one end of the junction; a read error may be the cause. The gene calls are TRBV7-8 and TRBJ2-1; perhaps TRBD1 as D (5 bases). The CDR3 runs to 13 residues. Germline V gene data show CDR1 as SGHVS and CDR2 as FQNEAQ. The CDR3 bases are TGTGCCAACAGCATCGACAGCTACAATGAGCAGTTCTTC. This gives the protein CANSIDSYNEQFF.

The chain has TRBV6-5 and TRBJ1-2; TRBD1 agrees at 11 bases. Trimming took 4 bases from V and 4 from J; bases not matched to a gene: 8. Per germline, CDR1 MNHEY and CDR2 SVGAGI. This CDR3 is built from 16 residues. CDR3 in amino acids: CASSWTGQGDSYGYTF. Written as DNA, the CDR3 is TGTGCCAGCAGTTGGACGGGACAGGGGGATAGCTATGGCTACACCTTC.

The J gene is TRBJ1-2, the V gene TRBV10-2, with a possible D match to TRBD1 (6 bases). There are 15 residues in the CDR3. V was cut by 0 bases and J by 4 bases, with 12 bases left in between. CDR1 and CDR2 from the germline V gene are WSHSY and SAAADI. The CDR3 DNA is TGCGCCAGCAGTGAGTCGCGTCAGGGGACCTATGGCTACACCTTC. It translates to CASSESRQGTYGYTF.

The J gene is TRBJ1-2, the V gene TRBV6-1; the D gene is possibly TRBD1 (6 bases). Trimming took off 8 bases at V and 0 bases at J, with 16 bases between the two ends. The CDR3 is 15 residues long. In germline, CDR1 is MNHNS, CDR2 SASEGT. The CDR3: CASRDIGEANYGYTF. CDR3 bases: TGTGCCAGCCGGGACATTGGGGAAGCTAACTATGGCTACACCTTC.

The chain carries TRBV12-3 or TRBV12-4 and TRBJ1-5; tentatively, D is TRBD1 (6 bases). The germline V and J ends were trimmed by 1 base and 6 bases, with 13 bases remaining between them. The CDR3 totals 15 residues. The CDR3 sequence: CASSLGHRVGQPQHF. CDR3 sequence (DNA): TGTGCCAGCAGTTTAGGGCACAGGGTTGGTCAGCCCCAGCATTTT.